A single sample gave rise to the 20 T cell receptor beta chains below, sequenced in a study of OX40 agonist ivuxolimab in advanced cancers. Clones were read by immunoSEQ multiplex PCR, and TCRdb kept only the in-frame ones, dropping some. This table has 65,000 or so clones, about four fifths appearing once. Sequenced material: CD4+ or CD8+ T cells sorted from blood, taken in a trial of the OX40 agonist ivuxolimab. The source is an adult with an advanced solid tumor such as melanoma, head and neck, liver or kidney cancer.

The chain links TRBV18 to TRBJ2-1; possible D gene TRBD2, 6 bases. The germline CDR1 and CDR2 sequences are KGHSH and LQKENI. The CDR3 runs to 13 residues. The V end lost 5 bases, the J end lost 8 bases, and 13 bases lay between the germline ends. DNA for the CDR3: TGTGCCAGCTCAAGGTGGACGGGGGATGAGCAGTTCTTC. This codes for CASSRWTGDEQFF.

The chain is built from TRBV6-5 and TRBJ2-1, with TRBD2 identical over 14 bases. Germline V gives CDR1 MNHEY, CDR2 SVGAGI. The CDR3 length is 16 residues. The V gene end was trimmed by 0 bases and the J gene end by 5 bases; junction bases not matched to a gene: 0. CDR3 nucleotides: TGTGCCAGCAGTTACTCGGGACTAGCGGGGGACAATGAGCAGTTCTTC. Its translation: CASSYSGLAGDNEQFF.

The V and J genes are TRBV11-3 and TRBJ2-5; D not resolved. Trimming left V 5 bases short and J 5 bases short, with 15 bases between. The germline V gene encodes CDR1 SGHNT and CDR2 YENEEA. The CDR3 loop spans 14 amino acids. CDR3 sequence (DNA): TGTGCCAGCAGCCCGAGCCCTGCGGAGGAGACCCAGTACTTC. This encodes CASSPSPAEETQYF.

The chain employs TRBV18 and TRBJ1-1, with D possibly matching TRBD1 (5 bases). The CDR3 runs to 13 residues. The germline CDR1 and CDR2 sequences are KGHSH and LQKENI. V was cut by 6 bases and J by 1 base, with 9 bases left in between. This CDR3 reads CASSRQSNTEAFF. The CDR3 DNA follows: TGTGCCAGCTCTAGACAGTCGAACACTGAAGCTTTCTTT.

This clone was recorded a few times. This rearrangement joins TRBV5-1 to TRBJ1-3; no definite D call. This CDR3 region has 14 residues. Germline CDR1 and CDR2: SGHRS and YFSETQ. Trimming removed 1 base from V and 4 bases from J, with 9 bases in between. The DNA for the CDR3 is TGCGCCAGCAGCTTGACAGCAGACGGAAACACCATATATTTT. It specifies CASSLTADGNTIYF.

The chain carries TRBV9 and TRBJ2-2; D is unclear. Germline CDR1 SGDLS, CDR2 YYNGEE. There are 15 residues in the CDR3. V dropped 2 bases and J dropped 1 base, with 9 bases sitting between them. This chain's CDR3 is CASSVGLVNTGELFF. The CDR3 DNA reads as TGTGCCAGCAGCGTGGGGTTAGTGAACACCGGGGAGCTGTTTTTT.

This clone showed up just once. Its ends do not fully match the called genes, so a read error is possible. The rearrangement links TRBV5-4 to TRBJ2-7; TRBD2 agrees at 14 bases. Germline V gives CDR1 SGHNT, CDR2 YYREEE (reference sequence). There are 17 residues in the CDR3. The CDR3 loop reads CASSPGGLAGVGYERYF. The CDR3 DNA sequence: TGTGCCAGCAGCCCGGGGGGACTAGCGGGAGTGGGATACGAGCGGTACTTC.

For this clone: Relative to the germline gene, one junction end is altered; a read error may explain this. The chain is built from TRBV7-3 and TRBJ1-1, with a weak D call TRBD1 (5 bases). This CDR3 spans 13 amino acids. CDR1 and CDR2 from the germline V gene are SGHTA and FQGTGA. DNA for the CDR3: TGTGCCAGCAGCATAACAGGCAACACTGAAGCTTTCTTT. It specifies CASSITGNTEAFF.

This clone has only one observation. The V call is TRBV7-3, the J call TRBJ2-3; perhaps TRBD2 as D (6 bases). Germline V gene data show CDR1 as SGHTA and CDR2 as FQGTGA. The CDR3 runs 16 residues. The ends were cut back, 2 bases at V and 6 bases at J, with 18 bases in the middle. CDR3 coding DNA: TGTGCCAGCAGCTTAGGGAGCGGGCCTACGGGGGATACGCAGTATTTT. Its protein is CASSLGSGPTGDTQYF.

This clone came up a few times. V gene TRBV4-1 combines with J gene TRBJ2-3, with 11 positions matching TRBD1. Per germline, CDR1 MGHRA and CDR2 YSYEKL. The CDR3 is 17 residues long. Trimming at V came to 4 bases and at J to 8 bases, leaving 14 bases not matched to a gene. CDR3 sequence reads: CASSPKDAGQGAGTQYF. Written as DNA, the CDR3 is TGCGCCAGCAGCCCCAAAGACGCCGGACAGGGGGCAGGTACGCAGTATTTT.

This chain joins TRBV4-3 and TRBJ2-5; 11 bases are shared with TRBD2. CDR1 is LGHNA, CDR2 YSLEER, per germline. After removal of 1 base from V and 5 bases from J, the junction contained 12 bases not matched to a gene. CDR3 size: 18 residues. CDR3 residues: CASSQGGEIAGGEETQYF. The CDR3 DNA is TGCGCCAGCAGCCAAGGAGGGGAGATAGCGGGAGGGGAGGAGACCCAGTACTTC.

In DNA, the CDR3 is TGTGCCAGCAGCGCCCAAGTTGGGCGCAACTATGGAAAACTGTTTTTT. It translates to CASSAQVGRNYGKLFF. The J gene is TRBJ1-4, the V gene TRBV9; D not certain. Germline lookup yields CDR1 SGDLS and CDR2 YYNGEE. CDR3 size: 16 residues. Between the trimmed V and J ends, which lost 3 bases and 10 bases, there was a span of 22 bases. The full variable domain, completed using reference TRBV9 and TRBJ1-4, is DSGVTQTPKHLITATGQRVTLRCSPRSGDLSVYWYQQSLDQGLQFLIQYYNGEERAKGNILERFSAQQFPDLHSELNLSSLELGDSALYFCASSAQVGRNYGKLFFGSGTQLSVL.

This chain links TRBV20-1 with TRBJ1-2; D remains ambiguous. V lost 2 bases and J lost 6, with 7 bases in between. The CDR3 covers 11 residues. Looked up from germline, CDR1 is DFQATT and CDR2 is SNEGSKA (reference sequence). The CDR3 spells CSARFLNGYTF. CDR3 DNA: TGCAGTGCTAGATTCTTAAATGGCTACACCTTC.

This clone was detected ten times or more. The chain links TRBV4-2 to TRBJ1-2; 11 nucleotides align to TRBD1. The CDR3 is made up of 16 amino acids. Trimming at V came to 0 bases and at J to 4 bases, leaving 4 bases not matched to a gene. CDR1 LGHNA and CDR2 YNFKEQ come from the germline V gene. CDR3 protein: CASSQDSGTGGYGYTF. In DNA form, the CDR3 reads TGTGCCAGCAGCCAAGATTCCGGGACAGGGGGCTATGGCTACACCTTC.

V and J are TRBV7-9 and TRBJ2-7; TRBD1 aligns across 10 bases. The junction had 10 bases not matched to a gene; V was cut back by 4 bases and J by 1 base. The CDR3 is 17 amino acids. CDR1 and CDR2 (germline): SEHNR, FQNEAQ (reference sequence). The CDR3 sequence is CASSYQPGTGDSYEQYF. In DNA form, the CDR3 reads TGTGCCAGCAGCTACCAACCCGGGACAGGGGATTCCTACGAGCAGTACTTC.

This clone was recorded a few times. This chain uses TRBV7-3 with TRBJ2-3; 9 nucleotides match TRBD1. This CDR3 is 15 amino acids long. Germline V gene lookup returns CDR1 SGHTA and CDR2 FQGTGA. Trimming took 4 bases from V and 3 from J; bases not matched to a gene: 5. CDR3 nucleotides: TGTGCCAGCAGCTACGGACAGGGGAAAACAGATACGCAGTATTTT. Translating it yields CASSYGQGKTDTQYF.

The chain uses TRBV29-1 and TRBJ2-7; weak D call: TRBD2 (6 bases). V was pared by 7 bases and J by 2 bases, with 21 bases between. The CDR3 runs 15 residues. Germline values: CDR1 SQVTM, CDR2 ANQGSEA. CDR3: CSAARTTRGAYEQYF. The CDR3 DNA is TGCAGCGCCGCCAGGACTACCCGAGGGGCCTACGAGCAGTACTTC.

In DNA form, the CDR3 reads TGTGCCAGCAGCCCCAACCCTCAAGAGACCCAGTACTTC. Translating gives CASSPNPQETQYF. V usage is TRBV9 and J usage is TRBJ2-5; no definite D call. The CDR3 is made up of 13 amino acids. V gave up 4 bases and J gave up 2 bases, with 9 bases separating them. The germline V gene has CDR1 SGDLS and CDR2 YYNGEE.

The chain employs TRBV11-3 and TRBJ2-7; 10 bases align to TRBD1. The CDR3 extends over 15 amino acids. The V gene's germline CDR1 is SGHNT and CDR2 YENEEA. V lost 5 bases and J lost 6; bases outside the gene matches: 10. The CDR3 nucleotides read TGTGCCAGCAGCACCCGGGGACAGGGGTTAACCGAGCAGTACTTC. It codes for CASSTRGQGLTEQYF.

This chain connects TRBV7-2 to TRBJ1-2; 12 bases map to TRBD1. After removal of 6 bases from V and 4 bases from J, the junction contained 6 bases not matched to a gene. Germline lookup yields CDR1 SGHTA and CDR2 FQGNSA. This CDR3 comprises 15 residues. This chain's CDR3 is CASRGTGGPSYGYTF. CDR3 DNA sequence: TGTGCCAGCAGAGGGACAGGGGGCCCATCCTATGGCTACACCTTC.